The rows below give T cell receptor beta chains drawn from one sample of a study of cytomegalovirus exposure and HLA in healthy donors. Assay used: immunoSEQ multiplex PCR; TCRdb lists only in-frame clones, some missing. Among about 50,000 clones listed, 88% were seen once. Sequenced: PBMCs. The origin of the receptors is a woman aged 30 to 39 in good health and CMV-seronegative. Each CDR3 is given with its conserved first and last residue. D genes are given only for firm matches. Size is omitted from some rows. Given values are once, few, many or a class for expanded clones.

cdr3_length	v_call	clone_size	j_call	d_call	cdr3_aa	cdr3_nt
16	TRBV5-1	-	TRBJ1-1	-	CASSLATDWKNTEAFF	TGCGCCAGCAGCTTGGCTACCGACTGGAAGAACACTGAAGCTTTCTTT
13	TRBV6-5	-	TRBJ2-7	-	CASSPLVSGEQYF	TGTGCCAGCAGTCCTCTGGTCTCCGGCGAGCAGTACTTC
13	TRBV2	-	TRBJ1-4	-	CASLRATNEKLFF	TGTGCCAGCTTAAGAGCAACTAATGAAAAACTGTTTTTT
17	TRBV5-1	-	TRBJ2-4	-	CASSELKQGFAKNIQYF	TGCGCCAGCAGCGAGTTAAAACAGGGTTTCGCCAAAAACATTCAGTACTTC
13	TRBV6-6	-	TRBJ2-1	-	CASSYSTGFEQFF	TGTGCCAGCAGTTACTCGACTGGGTTTGAGCAGTTCTTC
16	TRBV28	-	TRBJ2-2	TRBD2	CASSLLSGSKTGELFF	TGTGCCAGCAGTTTACTCAGCGGGAGTAAAACCGGGGAGCTGTTTTTT
17	TRBV5-1	-	TRBJ1-3	-	CASSLDSVSSSGNTIYF	TGCGCCAGCAGCTTAGACAGCGTATCGAGCTCTGGAAACACCATATATTTT
14	TRBV19	-	TRBJ2-2	-	CASSIGGRTGELFF	TGTGCCAGTAGTATAGGAGGCCGCACCGGGGAGCTGTTTTTT
15	TRBV5-5	-	TRBJ1-5	TRBD1	CASSLRQGSNQPQHF	TGTGCCAGCAGCTTGAGACAGGGGAGCAATCAGCCCCAGCATTTT
13	TRBV19	-	TRBJ2-7	-	CASTPRGSYEQYF	TGTGCCAGTACCCCTCGGGGTTCCTACGAGCAGTACTTC
14	TRBV11-3	-	TRBJ2-7	TRBD1	CASSLGGQGNEQYF	TGTGCCAGCAGCTTAGGGGGACAGGGGAACGAGCAGTACTTC
12	TRBV6-5	-	TRBJ2-3	-	CASSYSRGTQYF	TGTGCCAGCAGTTACTCGAGAGGTACGCAGTATTTT
14	TRBV6-1	once	TRBJ1-1	-	CASSPRGEGAEAFF	TGTGCCAGCAGTCCAAGGGGGGAGGGCGCTGAAGCTTTCTTT
14	TRBV5-6	once	TRBJ2-7	TRBD1	CASSLLGQGNEQYF	TGTGCCAGCAGCTTGTTGGGACAGGGGAACGAGCAGTACTTC
15	TRBV28	once	TRBJ1-1	-	CASSRPGEGRGEAFF	TGTGCCAGCAGCCGACCGGGGGAGGGTCGGGGTGAAGCTTTCTTT
13	TRBV5-1	-	TRBJ2-1	-	CASSLGTTREQFF	TGCGCCAGCAGCTTGGGGACTACCCGAGAGCAGTTCTTC
12	TRBV28	-	TRBJ1-2	-	CASSFGATGYTF	TGTGCCAGCAGTTTTGGGGCGACGGGCTACACCTTC
13	TRBV28	-	TRBJ1-2	-	CASSFRNLYGYTF	TGTGCCAGCAGTTTCAGAAATCTCTATGGCTACACCTTC
13	TRBV29-1	-	TRBJ2-3	-	CSVGTSQRDTQYF	TGCAGCGTGGGGACTTCCCAAAGGGATACGCAGTATTTT
19	TRBV4-1	-	TRBJ2-3	TRBD1	CASSRASPVGTGATDTQYF	TGCGCCAGCAGCCGAGCCTCACCCGTCGGGACAGGGGCAACAGATACGCAGTATTTT
14	TRBV5-1	once	TRBJ2-7	TRBD1	CASSLVGQGYEQYF	TGCGCCAGCAGCTTGGTGGGACAGGGGTACGAGCAGTACTTC
14	TRBV6-5	-	TRBJ1-1	-	CASSYSKGGTEAFF	TGTGCCAGTAGTTACTCGAAGGGAGGCACTGAAGCTTTCTTT
15	TRBV27	-	TRBJ2-7	TRBD2	CASSLYGSSGIKQYF	TGTGCCAGCAGTTTATACGGCTCTAGCGGGATAAAGCAGTACTTC
15	TRBV28	-	TRBJ1-5	-	CASSLVPHSNQPQHF	TGTGCCAGCAGTTTAGTTCCCCATAGCAATCAGCCCCAGCATTTT
13	TRBV2	-	TRBJ2-7	-	CASTTGRRYEQYF	TGTGCCAGCACTACGGGTAGGAGGTACGAGCAGTACTTC
15	TRBV5-1	-	TRBJ2-7	TRBD1	CASNEGQGGAYEQYF	TGCGCCAGCAACGAAGGACAGGGGGGGGCCTACGAGCAGTACTTC
15	TRBV5-1	-	TRBJ1-1	TRBD1	CASSLVGQGALEAFF	TGCGCCAGCAGCTTGGTAGGACAGGGGGCTCTTGAAGCTTTCTTT
13	TRBV2	few	TRBJ1-1	-	CASSEGAETEAFF	TGTGCCAGCAGTGAGGGGGCCGAGACTGAAGCTTTCTTT
18	TRBV4-1	-	TRBJ2-2	TRBD2	CASSQVRAGGTSAGELFF	TGCGCCAGCAGCCAAGTTCGAGCGGGAGGGACGTCGGCCGGGGAGCTGTTTTTT
15	TRBV27	-	TRBJ2-7	-	CASSSLFTQTYEQYF	TGTGCCAGCAGCTCGTTGTTCACGCAGACCTACGAGCAGTACTTC
13	TRBV29-1	-	TRBJ1-1	-	CSYLQGVNTEAFF	TGCAGCTATTTACAGGGCGTAAACACTGAAGCTTTCTTT
13	TRBV5-1	-	TRBJ2-6	-	CASSLGGTNVLTF	TGCGCCAGCAGCTTGGGCGGAACCAACGTCCTGACTTTC
16	TRBV6-5	-	TRBJ1-3	-	CASSYSQTGYGNTIYF	TGTGCCAGCAGTTACTCACAGACAGGTTACGGAAACACCATATATTTT
20	TRBV27	once	TRBJ2-1	TRBD2	CASRLLTQGVLAGGSNEQFF	TGTGCCAGCCGCCTTCTCACGCAGGGGGTTCTAGCGGGGGGCTCCAATGAGCAGTTCTTC
17	TRBV28	-	TRBJ1-5	-	CASSLFQGRESNQPQHF	TGTGCCAGCAGTTTATTCCAGGGGAGGGAGAGCAATCAGCCCCAGCATTTT
15	TRBV27	-	TRBJ2-2	-	CASSPRVSGTGELFF	TGTGCCAGCAGTCCCCGGGTCTCGGGCACCGGGGAGCTGTTTTTT
15	TRBV5-1	-	TRBJ1-3	-	CASSLDPSSGNTIYF	TGCGCCAGCAGCTTGGATCCCAGCTCTGGAAACACCATATATTTT
15	TRBV10-2	-	TRBJ2-1	TRBD1	CASSSGTAEYNEQFF	TGCGCCAGCAGTTCCGGGACAGCAGAGTACAATGAGCAGTTCTTC